The clone carrying this T cell receptor beta chain has a handful of counts. Other DNA sequences in this specimen translate into the identical CDR3. This entry comes from a study of shared clonotypes between healthy human individuals. Study at large: The composition of the donors was two women and a few men aged 18 to 49.

Each of the donors was a healthy adult who was HIV-negative and had not had a recent acute infection or vaccination. Every contributor of samples was a Caucasian grown-up residing in Nashville, Tennessee. Assay used: immunoSEQ multiplex PCR; TCRdb lists only in-frame clones, some missing. The data contain 450,000 to 650,000 clones, about 80% of them seen just once; the ten biggest clones take up 12%. The CDR3 runs 14 residues. Germline CDR1 and CDR2: SGHRS and YFSETQ. Trimming cost V 0 bases and J 6 bases; bases outside gene matches: 1. The rearrangement joins TRBV5-1 to TRBJ2-1; 9 positions match TRBD2. The TCR originated in a woman aged 40 to 50 in good health. Some clones in this sample may be carry-over from other donors' samples. Sequenced input: PBMCs. CDR3 protein: CASSLVLAGNEQFF. The CDR3 bases are TGCGCCAGCAGCTTGGTACTAGCGGGCAATGAGCAGTTCTTC.